The source of this T cell receptor beta chain is a study of regulatory T cells in long-lasting Graves disease. CDR1 MDHEN and CDR2 SYDVKM come from the germline V gene. V lost 6 bases and J 0 bases, leaving 15 bases between the germline ends. The CDR3 has 16 amino acids. Arm-PCR of CDR3 regions and iRepertoire HTBI primers were the basis on which TCR beta libraries were built. TCRdb processed the multiplex PCR reads anew with MiXCR; each CDR3 protein has one entry. The data contain about 380,000 distinct CDR3 sequences, 15% of them singletons. This clonotype was counted ten times or more. Time point denoted: newly diagnosed GD, antithyroid drugs for less than 3 months. The TCR library was made from RNA extracted from PBMCs.

The chain joins TRBV28 to TRBJ1-5; D is uncertain. Source: peripheral blood mononuclear cells (PBMCs), taken at new diagnosis, from a patient treated with antithyroid drugs. This TCR was recovered from a female donor with Graves disease. The CDR3 sequence: CASSLTTSNSNQPQHF. CDR3 nucleotide sequence: TGTGCCAGCAGCCTTACCACCTCGAATAGCAATCAGCCCCAGCATTTT. Combining the CDR3 with reference TRBV28 and TRBJ1-5 gives the whole variable domain DVKVTQSSRYLVKRTGEKVFLECVQDMDHENMFWYRQDPGLGLRLIYFSYDVKMKEKGDIPEGYSVSREKKERFSLILESASTNQTSMYLCASSLTTSNSNQPQHFGDGTRLSIL.